The rows below give T cell receptor beta chains drawn from one sample of a study of blood T cell repertoires in COVID-19. The repertoire was sequenced with immunoSEQ multiplex PCR; TCRdb's copy has only in-frame clones and lacks some. This sample has 150,000 to 160,000 clones, with nearly 80% found just once. The source material was peripheral blood. These receptors all come from a man older than 75 with acute or convalescent COVID-19. CDR3s include the opening cysteine and the closing phenylalanine or tryptophan. Each record gives: V gene, J gene, clone size, D gene, CDR3 protein, CDR3 DNA. The D gene is left open where the match is weak. A row's size may be missing; if present it is once, few, many or a size class.

V gene: TRBV11-3
J gene: TRBJ1-1
clone size: .
D gene: TRBD1
CDR3 protein: CASSRDREGPEAFF
CDR3 DNA: TGTGCCAGCTCAAGGGACAGGGAGGGGCCTGAAGCTTTCTTT

V gene: TRBV19
J gene: TRBJ2-2
clone size: .
D gene: TRBD1
CDR3 protein: CASNPGQGSGELFF
CDR3 DNA: TGTGCCAGTAACCCGGGACAGGGTTCGGGGGAGCTGTTTTTT

V gene: TRBV5-1
J gene: TRBJ2-5
clone size: .
D gene: TRBD1
CDR3 protein: CASSLARMTGGSETQYF
CDR3 DNA: TGCGCCAGCAGCTTGGCAAGAATGACAGGGGGCTCAGAGACCCAGTACTTC

V gene: TRBV19
J gene: TRBJ1-2
clone size: .
D gene: .
CDR3 protein: CASSASRVYGYTF
CDR3 DNA: TGTGCCAGTAGTGCGAGTCGGGTCTATGGCTACACCTTC

V gene: TRBV2
J gene: TRBJ1-6
clone size: .
D gene: .
CDR3 protein: CASSPRRRDSNSPLHF
CDR3 DNA: TGTGCCAGCAGCCCGCGGAGGAGGGATTCTAATTCACCCCTCCACTTT

V gene: TRBV19
J gene: TRBJ1-4
clone size: .
D gene: TRBD1
CDR3 protein: CASSSDRAPNEKLFF
CDR3 DNA: TGTGCCAGTAGTTCAGACAGGGCTCCTAATGAAAAACTGTTTTTT

V gene: TRBV6-2/TRBV6-3
J gene: TRBJ1-5
clone size: once
D gene: TRBD1
CDR3 protein: CASSNWDRANQPQHF
CDR3 DNA: TGTGCCAGCAGTAACTGGGACAGGGCCAATCAGCCCCAGCATTTT

V gene: TRBV5-1
J gene: TRBJ2-5
clone size: .
D gene: TRBD1
CDR3 protein: CASSLDGDRQETQYF
CDR3 DNA: TGCGCCAGCAGCTTGGATGGGGACAGGCAAGAGACCCAGTACTTC

V gene: TRBV2
J gene: TRBJ2-5
clone size: .
D gene: TRBD1
CDR3 protein: CASGDRGLETQYF
CDR3 DNA: TGTGCCAGCGGGGACAGGGGGCTAGAGACCCAGTACTTC

V gene: TRBV7-6
J gene: TRBJ2-5
clone size: .
D gene: TRBD2
CDR3 protein: CASSSLSGGVETQYF
CDR3 DNA: TGTGCCAGCAGCTCACTTTCCGGGGGGGTAGAGACCCAGTACTTC

V gene: TRBV6-5
J gene: TRBJ2-7
clone size: .
D gene: .
CDR3 protein: CASRAGTTSYEQYF
CDR3 DNA: TGTGCCAGCAGGGCCGGGACAACCTCCTACGAGCAGTACTTC

V gene: TRBV3-1/TRBV3-2
J gene: TRBJ1-4
clone size: once
D gene: TRBD1
CDR3 protein: CASSQDDRGGEKLFF
CDR3 DNA: TGTGCCAGCAGCCAAGACGACAGGGGGGGGGAAAAACTGTTTTTT

V gene: TRBV5-1
J gene: TRBJ2-2
clone size: .
D gene: TRBD2
CDR3 protein: CASSLDRGDTGELFF
CDR3 DNA: TGCGCCAGCAGCTTAGACCGGGGGGACACCGGGGAGCTGTTTTTT

V gene: TRBV30
J gene: TRBJ1-1
clone size: .
D gene: .
CDR3 protein: CAWSTQGSTEAFF
CDR3 DNA: TGTGCCTGGAGTACCCAGGGGAGCACTGAAGCTTTCTTT

V gene: TRBV18
J gene: TRBJ2-5
clone size: .
D gene: .
CDR3 protein: CASSPPGAETQYF
CDR3 DNA: TGTGCCAGCTCACCACCGGGGGCGGAGACCCAGTACTTC

V gene: TRBV12-3/TRBV12-4
J gene: TRBJ2-1
clone size: once
D gene: TRBD2
CDR3 protein: CASSFGGYNEQFF
CDR3 DNA: TGTGCCAGCAGTTTCGGGGGGTACAATGAGCAGTTCTTC

V gene: TRBV19
J gene: TRBJ1-1
clone size: once
D gene: .
CDR3 protein: CASSIDSGVPEAFF
CDR3 DNA: TGTGCCAGTAGTATAGATTCAGGGGTTCCTGAAGCTTTCTTT

V gene: TRBV6-5
J gene: TRBJ1-1
clone size: .
D gene: .
CDR3 protein: CASSYFGQGTFF
CDR3 DNA: .

V gene: TRBV19
J gene: TRBJ2-2
clone size: .
D gene: .
CDR3 protein: CASSTLAGVTGELFF
CDR3 DNA: TGTGCCAGTAGTACGCTTGCCGGGGTCACCGGGGAGCTGTTTTTT

V gene: TRBV5-1
J gene: TRBJ1-2
clone size: .
D gene: TRBD1
CDR3 protein: CASSEPGQASYGYTF
CDR3 DNA: TGCGCCAGCAGCGAACCGGGACAGGCCTCCTATGGCTACACCTTC

V gene: TRBV7-6
J gene: TRBJ1-1
clone size: .
D gene: .
CDR3 protein: CASSLGQSTEAFF
CDR3 DNA: TGTGCCAGTTCTCTTGGGCAGAGCACTGAAGCTTTCTTT

V gene: TRBV3-1/TRBV3-2
J gene: TRBJ1-1
clone size: .
D gene: .
CDR3 protein: CASSPGSGNTEAFF
CDR3 DNA: TGTGCCAGCAGCCCGGGGTCGGGGAACACTGAAGCTTTCTTT

V gene: TRBV11-2
J gene: TRBJ2-2
clone size: .
D gene: TRBD1
CDR3 protein: CASSSLTGHTGELFF
CDR3 DNA: TGTGCCAGCAGCTCCCTGACAGGGCACACCGGGGAGCTGTTTTTT

V gene: TRBV5-4
J gene: TRBJ2-5
clone size: .
D gene: .
CDR3 protein: CASSFGRGQETQYF
CDR3 DNA: TGTGCCAGCAGCTTCGGCAGGGGTCAAGAGACCCAGTACTTC

V gene: TRBV6-5
J gene: TRBJ1-2
clone size: once
D gene: .
CDR3 protein: CASSIQDNYGYTF
CDR3 DNA: TGTGCCAGCAGCATACAGGATAACTATGGCTACACCTTC

V gene: TRBV5-6
J gene: TRBJ2-3
clone size: .
D gene: .
CDR3 protein: CASSLYGGRSTDTQYF
CDR3 DNA: TGTGCCAGCAGCTTGTATGGGGGCCGGAGCACAGATACGCAGTATTTT

V gene: TRBV2
J gene: TRBJ2-5
clone size: .
D gene: TRBD2
CDR3 protein: CASRLIAGGLAETQYF
CDR3 DNA: TGTGCCAGCAGACTGATAGCGGGGGGGCTAGCAGAGACCCAGTACTTC

V gene: TRBV3-1/TRBV3-2
J gene: TRBJ2-2
clone size: .
D gene: .
CDR3 protein: CASSQVRGGNTGELFF
CDR3 DNA: TGTGCCAGCAGCCAAGTTCGGGGAGGGAACACCGGGGAGCTGTTTTTT

V gene: TRBV3-1/TRBV3-2
J gene: TRBJ2-1
clone size: .
D gene: .
CDR3 protein: CASSQFLLSYNEQFF
CDR3 DNA: TGTGCCAGCAGCCAATTTCTCCTTTCCTACAATGAGCAGTTCTTC

V gene: TRBV11-3
J gene: TRBJ1-3
clone size: .
D gene: .
CDR3 protein: CASSRGAGHNTIYF
CDR3 DNA: TGTGCCAGCAGTCGCGGGGCGGGGCACAACACCATATATTTT

V gene: TRBV5-4
J gene: TRBJ2-1
clone size: few
D gene: TRBD2
CDR3 protein: CASSTASGGLGEQFF
CDR3 DNA: TGTGCCAGCAGCACCGCTAGCGGGGGGCTGGGAGAGCAGTTCTTC

V gene: TRBV19
J gene: TRBJ1-1
clone size: once
D gene: .
CDR3 protein: CASLAGPTEAFF
CDR3 DNA: TGTGCCAGTCTCGCAGGGCCCACTGAAGCTTTCTTT

V gene: TRBV7-3
J gene: TRBJ2-1
clone size: .
D gene: TRBD1
CDR3 protein: CASSAGGYYNEQFF
CDR3 DNA: TGTGCCAGCAGCGCAGGGGGATACTACAATGAGCAGTTCTTC

V gene: TRBV10-3
J gene: TRBJ1-6
clone size: .
D gene: TRBD1
CDR3 protein: CAIGQGGRDSPLHF
CDR3 DNA: TGTGCCATAGGGCAGGGGGGAAGAGATTCACCCCTCCACTTT

V gene: TRBV10-2
J gene: TRBJ1-2
clone size: .
D gene: .
CDR3 protein: CASSTGNSLNGYTF
CDR3 DNA: TGCGCCAGCAGCACGGGAAACTCGCTGAATGGCTACACCTTC

V gene: TRBV5-1
J gene: TRBJ2-5
clone size: .
D gene: .
CDR3 protein: CASSQGGQETQYF
CDR3 DNA: TGCGCCAGCAGCCAAGGGGGACAAGAGACCCAGTACTTC

V gene: TRBV6-1
J gene: TRBJ1-5
clone size: .
D gene: .
CDR3 protein: CASSEAVTHNQPQHF
CDR3 DNA: TGTGCCAGCAGTGAAGCTGTAACACACAATCAGCCCCAGCATTTT

V gene: TRBV12-3/TRBV12-4
J gene: TRBJ1-1
clone size: .
D gene: .
CDR3 protein: CASSSGSRPEAFF
CDR3 DNA: TGTGCCAGCAGCTCGGGGTCTAGGCCTGAAGCTTTCTTT

V gene: TRBV2
J gene: TRBJ2-3
clone size: once
D gene: TRBD2
CDR3 protein: CASRVTSGGTDTQYF
CDR3 DNA: TGTGCCAGCAGGGTGACTAGCGGGGGCACAGATACGCAGTATTTT

V gene: TRBV19
J gene: TRBJ1-2
clone size: .
D gene: TRBD1
CDR3 protein: CASSIGAVGQGGGYTF
CDR3 DNA: TGTGCCAGTAGTATAGGGGCTGTGGGACAGGGAGGAGGCTACACCTTC

V gene: TRBV29-1
J gene: TRBJ1-1
clone size: .
D gene: .
CDR3 protein: CSVIQGNTEAFF
CDR3 DNA: TGCAGCGTTATACAGGGGAACACTGAAGCTTTCTTT

V gene: TRBV4-3
J gene: TRBJ1-2
clone size: .
D gene: TRBD1
CDR3 protein: CASSRTGNYGYTF
CDR3 DNA: TGCGCCAGCAGCCGGACAGGAAACTATGGCTACACCTTC

V gene: TRBV5-1
J gene: TRBJ2-5
clone size: .
D gene: TRBD2
CDR3 protein: CASSLTTGGQETQYF
CDR3 DNA: TGCGCCAGCAGCCTCACAACCGGGGGGCAAGAGACCCAGTACTTC

V gene: TRBV5-8
J gene: TRBJ1-3
clone size: few
D gene: TRBD1
CDR3 protein: CASSLVRQGGSGNTIYF
CDR3 DNA: TGTGCCAGCAGCTTGGTCCGACAGGGGGGCTCTGGAAACACCATATATTTT

V gene: TRBV7-6
J gene: TRBJ2-1
clone size: few
D gene: TRBD2
CDR3 protein: CASSLGLAGGIHEQFF
CDR3 DNA: TGTGCCAGCAGCTTAGGTTTGGCGGGGGGAATACATGAGCAGTTCTTC

V gene: TRBV5-1
J gene: TRBJ2-3
clone size: .
D gene: .
CDR3 protein: CASSLGGTGVSTDTQYF
CDR3 DNA: TGCGCCAGCAGCTTGGGTGGTACGGGGGTCTCCACAGATACGCAGTATTTT

V gene: TRBV10-3
J gene: TRBJ1-2
clone size: .
D gene: .
CDR3 protein: CAISGADGYTF
CDR3 DNA: TGTGCCATCAGTGGGGCAGATGGCTACACCTTC

V gene: TRBV28
J gene: TRBJ2-3
clone size: .
D gene: .
CDR3 protein: CASSLRTGYSTDTQYF
CDR3 DNA: TGTGCCAGCAGTTTGAGAACAGGTTACAGCACAGATACGCAGTATTTT

V gene: TRBV7-8
J gene: TRBJ1-5
clone size: .
D gene: .
CDR3 protein: CASSFGGEGNQPQHF
CDR3 DNA: TGTGCCAGCAGCTTCGGCGGGGAAGGGAATCAGCCCCAGCATTTT

V gene: TRBV5-1
J gene: TRBJ2-3
clone size: .
D gene: TRBD2
CDR3 protein: CASSPSLAGELYF
CDR3 DNA: TGCGCCAGCAGCCCTAGCTTAGCGGGGGAATTGTATTTT

V gene: TRBV11-2
J gene: TRBJ1-1
clone size: few
D gene: TRBD1
CDR3 protein: CASSLAQGVRVVNTEAFF
CDR3 DNA: TGTGCCAGCAGCTTAGCGCAGGGGGTGAGGGTTGTGAACACTGAAGCTTTCTTT

V gene: TRBV5-1
J gene: TRBJ1-6
clone size: few
D gene: TRBD1
CDR3 protein: CASSSGTAGNSPLHF
CDR3 DNA: TGCGCCAGCAGCTCGGGGACAGCTGGTAATTCACCCCTCCACTTT

V gene: TRBV10-1
J gene: TRBJ2-2
clone size: few
D gene: TRBD1
CDR3 protein: CASSPQGAGELFF
CDR3 DNA: TGCGCCAGCAGCCCCCAGGGGGCCGGGGAGCTGTTTTTT

V gene: TRBV5-4
J gene: TRBJ2-1
clone size: .
D gene: .
CDR3 protein: CASSFGRGRGASEQFF
CDR3 DNA: TGTGCCAGCAGCTTTGGCCGTGGGCGTGGGGCAAGTGAGCAGTTCTTC

V gene: TRBV18
J gene: TRBJ2-1
clone size: .
D gene: .
CDR3 protein: CASSPPSGYNEQFF
CDR3 DNA: TGTGCCAGCTCACCTCCTTCGGGTTACAATGAGCAGTTCTTC

V gene: TRBV2
J gene: TRBJ1-5
clone size: few
D gene: TRBD1
CDR3 protein: CASSQMTGFVQPQHF
CDR3 DNA: TGTGCCAGCAGTCAGATGACAGGGTTTGTTCAGCCCCAGCATTTT

V gene: TRBV7-6
J gene: TRBJ2-5
clone size: few
D gene: TRBD1
CDR3 protein: CASSLDRGRETQYF
CDR3 DNA: TGTGCCAGCAGCTTAGACAGGGGGCGGGAGACCCAGTACTTC

V gene: TRBV5-1
J gene: TRBJ2-3
clone size: .
D gene: TRBD2
CDR3 protein: CASSETAGVTTDTQYF
CDR3 DNA: TGCGCCAGCAGCGAGACAGCGGGGGTCACCACAGATACGCAGTATTTT

V gene: TRBV15
J gene: TRBJ2-1
clone size: .
D gene: .
CDR3 protein: CATSLEGSSYNEQFF
CDR3 DNA: TGTGCCACCAGCCTGGAGGGGAGCTCCTACAATGAGCAGTTCTTC